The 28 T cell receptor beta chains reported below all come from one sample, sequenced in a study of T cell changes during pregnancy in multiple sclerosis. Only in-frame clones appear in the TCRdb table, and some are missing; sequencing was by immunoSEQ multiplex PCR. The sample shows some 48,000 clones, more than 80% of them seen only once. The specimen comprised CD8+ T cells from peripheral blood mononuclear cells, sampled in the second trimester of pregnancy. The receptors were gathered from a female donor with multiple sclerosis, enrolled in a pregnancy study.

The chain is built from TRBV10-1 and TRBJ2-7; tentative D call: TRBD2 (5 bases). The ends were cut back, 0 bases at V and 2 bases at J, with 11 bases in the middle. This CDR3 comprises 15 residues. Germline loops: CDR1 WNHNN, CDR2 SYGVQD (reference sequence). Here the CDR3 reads CASSESLTGTYEQYF. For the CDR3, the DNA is TGCGCCAGCAGTGAGTCGCTTACGGGAACCTACGAGCAGTACTTC.

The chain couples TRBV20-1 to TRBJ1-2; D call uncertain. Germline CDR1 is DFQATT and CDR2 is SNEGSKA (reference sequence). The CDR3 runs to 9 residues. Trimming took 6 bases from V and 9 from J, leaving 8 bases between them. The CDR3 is CSAPLRYTF. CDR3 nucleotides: TGCAGTGCCCCACTACGCTACACCTTC.

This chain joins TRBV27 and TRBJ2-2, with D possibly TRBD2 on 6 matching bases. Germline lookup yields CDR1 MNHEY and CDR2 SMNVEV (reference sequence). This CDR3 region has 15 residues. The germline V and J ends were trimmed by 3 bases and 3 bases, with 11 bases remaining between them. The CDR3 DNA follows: TGTGCCAGCAGTTTGGGGACTGGCTACACCGGGGAGCTGTTTTTT. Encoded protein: CASSLGTGYTGELFF.

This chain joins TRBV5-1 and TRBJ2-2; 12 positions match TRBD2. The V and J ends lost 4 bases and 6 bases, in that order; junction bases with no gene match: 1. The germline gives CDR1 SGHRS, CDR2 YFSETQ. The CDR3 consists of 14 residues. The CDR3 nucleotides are TGCGCCAGCAGCCTAGCGGGGGGGCCCGGGGAGCTGTTTTTT. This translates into CASSLAGGPGELFF.

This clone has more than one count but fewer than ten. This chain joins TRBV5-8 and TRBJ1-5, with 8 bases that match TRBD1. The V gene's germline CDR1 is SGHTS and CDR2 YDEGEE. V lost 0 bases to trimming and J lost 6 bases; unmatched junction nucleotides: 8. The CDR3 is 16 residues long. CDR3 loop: CASSLGDRGRTQPQHF. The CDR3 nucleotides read TGTGCCAGCAGCTTGGGAGACAGGGGACGGACTCAGCCCCAGCATTTT.

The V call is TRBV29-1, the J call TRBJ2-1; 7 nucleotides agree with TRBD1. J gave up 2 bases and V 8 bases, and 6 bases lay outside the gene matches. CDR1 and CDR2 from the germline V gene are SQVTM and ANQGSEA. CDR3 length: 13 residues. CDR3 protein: CSSDRDTYNEQFF. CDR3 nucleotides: TGCAGCTCAGACAGGGATACCTACAATGAGCAGTTCTTC.

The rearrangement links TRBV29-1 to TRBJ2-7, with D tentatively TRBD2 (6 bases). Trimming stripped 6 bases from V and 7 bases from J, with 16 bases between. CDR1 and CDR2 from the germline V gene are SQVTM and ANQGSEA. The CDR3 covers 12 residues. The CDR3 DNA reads TGCAGCGTGGACCTCGGTGGGGGGGAGCAGTACTTC. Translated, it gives CSVDLGGGEQYF.

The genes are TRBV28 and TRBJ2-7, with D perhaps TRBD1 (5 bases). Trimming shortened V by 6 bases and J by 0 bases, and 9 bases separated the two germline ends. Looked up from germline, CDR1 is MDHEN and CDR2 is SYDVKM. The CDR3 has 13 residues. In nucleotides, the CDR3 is TGTGCCAGCAGACACAGGAGCTCCTACGAGCAGTACTTC. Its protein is CASRHRSSYEQYF.

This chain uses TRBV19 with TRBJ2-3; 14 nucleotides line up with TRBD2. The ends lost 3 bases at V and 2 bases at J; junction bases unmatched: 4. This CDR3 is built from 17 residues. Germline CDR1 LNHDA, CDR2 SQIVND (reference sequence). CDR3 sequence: CASSMMGLAGDTDTQYF. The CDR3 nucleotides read TGTGCCAGTAGTATGATGGGACTAGCGGGAGACACAGATACGCAGTATTTT.

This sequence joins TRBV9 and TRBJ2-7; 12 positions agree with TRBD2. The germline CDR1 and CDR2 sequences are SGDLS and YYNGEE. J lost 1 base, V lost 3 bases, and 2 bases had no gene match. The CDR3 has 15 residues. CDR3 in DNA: TGTGCCAGCAGCGCCGGGACTAGCGGGTCCTACGAGCAGTACTTC. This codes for CASSAGTSGSYEQYF.

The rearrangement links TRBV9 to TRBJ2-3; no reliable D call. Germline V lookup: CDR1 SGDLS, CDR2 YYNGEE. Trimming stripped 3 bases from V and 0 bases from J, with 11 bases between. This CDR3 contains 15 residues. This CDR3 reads CASSAIGFSTDTQYF. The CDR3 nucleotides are TGTGCCAGCAGCGCGATCGGGTTTAGCACAGATACGCAGTATTTT.

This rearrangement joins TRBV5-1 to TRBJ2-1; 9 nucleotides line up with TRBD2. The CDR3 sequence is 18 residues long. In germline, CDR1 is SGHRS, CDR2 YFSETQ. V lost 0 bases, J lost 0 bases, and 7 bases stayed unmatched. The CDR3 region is CASSLALAGLSSYNEQFF. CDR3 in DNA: TGCGCCAGCAGCTTGGCCCTAGCGGGGCTGAGCTCCTACAATGAGCAGTTCTTC.

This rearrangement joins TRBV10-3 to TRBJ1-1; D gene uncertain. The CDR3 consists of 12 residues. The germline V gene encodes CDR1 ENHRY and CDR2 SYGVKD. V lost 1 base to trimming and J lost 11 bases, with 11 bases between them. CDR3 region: CAISEYGDSAFF. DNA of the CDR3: TGTGCCATCAGTGAGTACGGGGATTCGGCTTTCTTT.

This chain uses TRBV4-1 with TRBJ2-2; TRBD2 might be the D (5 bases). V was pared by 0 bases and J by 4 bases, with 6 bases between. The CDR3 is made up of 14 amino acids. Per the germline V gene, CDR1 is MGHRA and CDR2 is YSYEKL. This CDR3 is CASSQDGGTGELFF. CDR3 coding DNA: TGCGCCAGCAGCCAAGATGGAGGCACCGGGGAGCTGTTTTTT.

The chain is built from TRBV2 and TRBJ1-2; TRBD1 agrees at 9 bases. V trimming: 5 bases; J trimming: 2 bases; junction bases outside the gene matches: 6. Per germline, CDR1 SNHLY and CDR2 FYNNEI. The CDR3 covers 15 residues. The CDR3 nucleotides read TGTGCCAGCAGTACAACAGGGGGCTCCAACTATGGCTACACCTTC. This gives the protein CASSTTGGSNYGYTF.

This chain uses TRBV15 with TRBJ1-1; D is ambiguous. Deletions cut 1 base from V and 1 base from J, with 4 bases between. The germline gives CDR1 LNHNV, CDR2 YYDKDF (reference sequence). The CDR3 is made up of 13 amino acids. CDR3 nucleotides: TGTGCCACCAGCAGAGTCAGGAACACTGAAGCTTTCTTT. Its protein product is CATSRVRNTEAFF.

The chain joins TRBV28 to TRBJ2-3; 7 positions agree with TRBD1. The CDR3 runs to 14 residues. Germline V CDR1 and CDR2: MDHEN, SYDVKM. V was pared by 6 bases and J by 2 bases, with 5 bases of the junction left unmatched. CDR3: CASSTGTDTDTQYF. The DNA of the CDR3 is TGTGCCAGCAGCACCGGGACAGACACAGATACGCAGTATTTT.

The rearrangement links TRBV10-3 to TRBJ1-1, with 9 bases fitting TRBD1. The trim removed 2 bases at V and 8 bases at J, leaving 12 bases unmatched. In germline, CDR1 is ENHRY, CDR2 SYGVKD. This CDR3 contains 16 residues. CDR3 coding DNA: TGTGCCATCAGTGAGGCACCGGGACAGGGAGGGATAGAAGCTTTCTTT. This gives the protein CAISEAPGQGGIEAFF.

The CDR3 region has the DNA TGTGCCAGCAGCGTGGACGGGGGAGTATACTACGAGCAGTACTTC. Protein product: CASSVDGGVYYEQYF. The genes are TRBV7-8 and TRBJ2-7, with a tentative D call TRBD2 (6 bases). In germline, CDR1 is SGHVS, CDR2 FQNEAQ. V dropped 5 bases and J dropped 3 bases, with 17 bases sitting between them. CDR3 length: 15 amino acids.

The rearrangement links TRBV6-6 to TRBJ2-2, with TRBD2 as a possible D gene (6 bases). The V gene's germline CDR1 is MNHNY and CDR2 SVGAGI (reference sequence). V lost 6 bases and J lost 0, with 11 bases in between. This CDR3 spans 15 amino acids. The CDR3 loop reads CASRPPGANTGELFF. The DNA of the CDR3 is TGTGCCAGCAGACCCCCGGGGGCGAACACCGGGGAGCTGTTTTTT.

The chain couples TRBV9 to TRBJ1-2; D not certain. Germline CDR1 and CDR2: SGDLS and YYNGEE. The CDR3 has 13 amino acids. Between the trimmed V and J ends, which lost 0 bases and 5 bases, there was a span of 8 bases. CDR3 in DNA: TGTGCCAGCAGCGTAGTGTCTACGTATGGCTACACCTTC. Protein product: CASSVVSTYGYTF.

The CDR3 is CASSLANKETQYF. The CDR3 DNA reads TGTGCCAGCAGCTTAGCCAACAAGGAGACCCAGTACTTC. V gene TRBV7-9 combines with J gene TRBJ2-5; D call uncertain. Germline loops: CDR1 SEHNR, CDR2 FQNEAQ (reference sequence). The CDR3 is made up of 13 amino acids. V was cut by 0 bases and J by 5 bases, with 7 bases left in between.

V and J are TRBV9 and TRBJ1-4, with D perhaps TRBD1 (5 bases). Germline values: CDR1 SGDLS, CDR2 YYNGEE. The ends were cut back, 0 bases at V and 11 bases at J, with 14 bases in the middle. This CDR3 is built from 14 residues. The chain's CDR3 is CASSVATSGGKLFF. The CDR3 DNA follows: TGTGCCAGCAGCGTAGCTACCTCGGGGGGTAAACTGTTTTTT.

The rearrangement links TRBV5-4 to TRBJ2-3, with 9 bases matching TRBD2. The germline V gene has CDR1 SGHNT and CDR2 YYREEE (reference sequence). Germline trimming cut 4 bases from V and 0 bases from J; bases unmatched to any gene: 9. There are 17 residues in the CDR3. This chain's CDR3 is CASSGVTSGRSTDTQYF. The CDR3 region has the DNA TGTGCCAGCAGCGGGGTGACTAGCGGACGTAGCACAGATACGCAGTATTTT.

CDR3 coding DNA: TGTGCCAGCAGCTTAGAGGCGGGGCTAAGCACAGATACGCAGTATTTT. Translation gives CASSLEAGLSTDTQYF. The chain links TRBV7-7 to TRBJ2-3, with D possibly TRBD2 on 6 matching bases. The CDR3 is 16 residues long. The V gene's germline CDR1 is SSHAT and CDR2 FNYEAQ (reference sequence). Trimming shortened V by 1 base and J by 0 bases, and 11 bases separated the two germline ends.

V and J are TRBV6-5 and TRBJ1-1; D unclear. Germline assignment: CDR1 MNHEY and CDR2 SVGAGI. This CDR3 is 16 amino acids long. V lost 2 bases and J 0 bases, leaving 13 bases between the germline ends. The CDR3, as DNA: TGTGCCAGCAGTTACGACGCCGGGTCACTGAACACTGAAGCTTTCTTT. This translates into CASSYDAGSLNTEAFF.

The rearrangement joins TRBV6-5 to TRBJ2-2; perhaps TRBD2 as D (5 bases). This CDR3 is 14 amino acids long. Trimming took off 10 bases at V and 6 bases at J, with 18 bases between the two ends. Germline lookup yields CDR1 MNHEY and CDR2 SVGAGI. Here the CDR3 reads CATNSGGEPGELFF. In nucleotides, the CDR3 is TGTGCCACCAATTCCGGAGGCGAACCCGGGGAGCTGTTTTTT.

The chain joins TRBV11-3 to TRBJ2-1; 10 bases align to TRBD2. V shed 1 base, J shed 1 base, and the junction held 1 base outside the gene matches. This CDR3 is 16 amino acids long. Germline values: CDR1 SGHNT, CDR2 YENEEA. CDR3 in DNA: TGTGCCAGCAGCTTAGGGACTAGCGGTTCCTACAATGAGCAGTTCTTC. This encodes CASSLGTSGSYNEQFF.